This T cell receptor (beta chain) was obtained from a study of chemoradiotherapy in HPV16-positive cancers. Background on the study: Functional T-cell assays on a couple of HPV16-positive patients' cells defined candidate HPV-specific clones and common TCR motifs.

Repeated repertoire sampling spanned the course of chemoradiotherapy. A note on this clone: Its specificity is unknown.

Whole-study results and caveats: In HPV16-positive patients, HPV-responsive T-cell expansion tracked better recurrence-free survival.

The repertoire was sequenced with immunoSEQ multiplex PCR; TCRdb's copy has only in-frame clones and lacks some. The sample holds some 70,000 clones, 88% seen once. Germline V gives CDR1 SGHNT, CDR2 YENEEA. The length of the CDR3 is 16 residues. V lost 4 bases to trimming and J lost 0 bases, with 14 bases between them. The sample here was blood, taken from a patient who underwent chemoradiotherapy. The chain couples TRBV11-3 to TRBJ2-3; maybe TRBD2 (6 bases). The TCR was taken from a human donor with HPV-associated anogenital cancer. In nucleotides, the CDR3 is TGTGCCAGCAGCTCCGGGACTGGATATAGCACAGATACGCAGTATTTT. This gives the protein CASSSGTGYSTDTQYF.